This is a list of T cell receptor beta chains from one sample in a study of blood T cells in healthy people across ages. MiXCR was run by TCRdb on the 5' RACE reads, yielding one entry per CDR3 protein. The sample has approximately 800,000 distinct CDR3 sequences; 20% to 30% are singletons. The same data also contributed to another study, on T cells of mothers and their children.

The sample consisted of blood. All receptors derive from a boy between 10 and 17 years old in good health. Both conserved end residues are part of each CDR3. The order of the fields is D gene, J gene, V gene, clone size, CDR3 DNA, CDR3 protein. A D gene is named only where the DNA matches it firmly. Clone sizes are given selectively: once, few, many, or a class where the clone is expanded.

D: NA; J: TRBJ1-2; V: TRBV4-1; size: few; DNA: TGCGCCAGCAGCCAAGGTCCGGTACAGACCTCCCAAATTTTCTATGGCTACACCTTC; CDR3: CASSQGPVQTSQIFYGYTF
D: NA; J: TRBJ1-2; V: TRBV29-1; size: few; DNA: TGCAGCGCCGAGGGTCGGGGGGATGGCTACACCTTC; CDR3: CSAEGRGDGYTF
D: TRBD2; J: TRBJ2-1; V: TRBV20-1; size: NA; DNA: TGCAGTGCTAGAGATCAGAGGGAGGGCGGCGGTGAGCAGTTCTTC; CDR3: CSARDQREGGGEQFF
D: NA; J: TRBJ2-5; V: TRBV29-1; size: NA; DNA: TGCAGCGTTGGTTTTAGGACTGGGGAGACCCAGTACTTC; CDR3: CSVGFRTGETQYF
D: NA; J: TRBJ2-1; V: TRBV5-1; size: few; DNA: TGCGCCAGCAGACAAACAGCAAGCTCCTACAATGAGCAGTTCTTC; CDR3: CASRQTASSYNEQFF
D: NA; J: TRBJ1-4; V: TRBV7-8; size: NA; DNA: TGTGCCAGCAGCTTAGACAGGGTCCCTAGGGAAAAACTGTTTTTT; CDR3: CASSLDRVPREKLFF
D: TRBD2; J: TRBJ2-1; V: TRBV5-1; size: few; DNA: TGCGCCAGCAGCTCCGGGGGGAACTCCTACAATGAGCAGTTCTTC; CDR3: CASSSGGNSYNEQFF
D: NA; J: TRBJ1-6; V: TRBV6-6; size: NA; DNA: TGTGCCAGCAGTTTATCAGGGTATTCACCCCTCCACTTT; CDR3: CASSLSGYSPLHF
D: NA; J: TRBJ2-2; V: TRBV5-1; size: NA; DNA: TGCGCCAGCAGCCTCAACGCAGGGATAGGGGCCGGGGAGCTGTTTTTT; CDR3: CASSLNAGIGAGELFF
D: NA; J: TRBJ1-6; V: TRBV3-1; size: NA; DNA: TGTGCCAGCAGCCAAGATAGCGGGGTACCACCCCTCCACTTT; CDR3: CASSQDSGVPPLHF
D: TRBD2; J: TRBJ2-1; V: TRBV9; size: NA; DNA: TGTGCCAGCAGCTCCCAGCGGGGGAGCTCCTACAATGTGCAGTTCTTC; CDR3: CASSSQRGSSYNVQFF
D: NA; J: TRBJ2-4; V: TRBV30; size: NA; DNA: TGTGCCTGGAGTCGGCCCGGGGGACCACTGCCTCAGTACTTC; CDR3: CAWSRPGGPLPQYF
D: NA; J: TRBJ2-1; V: TRBV9; size: NA; DNA: TGTGCCAGCACTTTCGCAGTTACCTACAATGAGCAGTTCTTC; CDR3: CASTFAVTYNEQFF
D: NA; J: TRBJ1-1; V: TRBV14; size: NA; DNA: TGTGCCAGCAGCCGAGCCCTGGTTACTGAAGCTTTCTTT; CDR3: CASSRALVTEAFF
D: NA; J: TRBJ2-4; V: TRBV7-9; size: NA; DNA: TGTGCCAGCAGCTCCTTCAACATTCAGTACTTC; CDR3: CASSSFNIQYF
D: NA; J: TRBJ2-7; V: TRBV4-1; size: NA; DNA: TGCGCCAGCAGCCAAGATCTGGTCACTAGCTACGAGCAGTACTTC; CDR3: CASSQDLVTSYEQYF
D: NA; J: TRBJ2-4; V: TRBV15; size: NA; DNA: TGTGCCACCAGCAGAGCGGGTTCTTTAGCCAAAAACATTCAGTACTTC; CDR3: CATSRAGSLAKNIQYF
D: TRBD1; J: TRBJ2-4; V: TRBV9; size: NA; DNA: TGTGCCAGCAGCGTAGCATCCGGGACAGGGGAAAACATTCAGTACTTC; CDR3: CASSVASGTGENIQYF
D: TRBD1; J: TRBJ1-6; V: TRBV2; size: NA; DNA: TGTGCCAGCAGTCCACAGGGGACACCCCTCCACTTT; CDR3: CASSPQGTPLHF
D: NA; J: TRBJ2-2; V: TRBV7-9; size: few; DNA: TGTGCCAGCAGCTTAGAAACAAGACCCGGGGAGCTGTTTTTT; CDR3: CASSLETRPGELFF
D: TRBD1; J: TRBJ2-4; V: TRBV12-3/TRBV12-4; size: NA; DNA: TGTGCCAGCAGGGGGACAGGGGGCGCGAACATTCAGTACTTC; CDR3: CASRGTGGANIQYF
D: NA; J: TRBJ1-1; V: TRBV20-1; size: few; DNA: TGCAGTGCTAGAAATATCGGGCAGGGCGGGAACACTGAAGCTTTCTTT; CDR3: CSARNIGQGGNTEAFF
D: NA; J: TRBJ1-2; V: TRBV6-5; size: NA; DNA: TGTGCCAGCACAGGGCGGGGGGCAGGAGCTAACTATGGCTACACCTTC; CDR3: CASTGRGAGANYGYTF
D: NA; J: TRBJ1-1; V: TRBV28; size: NA; DNA: TGTGCCAGCAGCCTGAAGGAGTGGGGGACGGTGAACACTGAAGCTTTCTTT; CDR3: CASSLKEWGTVNTEAFF
D: TRBD2; J: TRBJ2-1; V: TRBV2; size: NA; DNA: TGTGCCAGCAGTGAGTTCACTAGCGGGGGCCCGCATGAGCAGTTCTTC; CDR3: CASSEFTSGGPHEQFF
D: NA; J: TRBJ1-3; V: TRBV7-9; size: NA; DNA: TGTGCCAGCAGCTCGTCCCCCACCGTGGGAAACACCATATATTTT; CDR3: CASSSSPTVGNTIYF
D: NA; J: TRBJ2-5; V: TRBV14; size: few; DNA: TGTGCCAGCAGCCAAGTAGCGTGGAAAGAGACCCAGTACTTC; CDR3: CASSQVAWKETQYF
D: NA; J: TRBJ2-1; V: TRBV6-5; size: few; DNA: TGTGCCAGCGCTGATGGACGGATCCACGACAATGAGCAGTTCTTC; CDR3: CASADGRIHDNEQFF
D: TRBD2; J: TRBJ2-4; V: TRBV4-1; size: few; DNA: TGCGCCAGCAGCCAAGATGTCCTGGGACTAGCGGGCCTAGCCAAAAACATTCAGTACTTC; CDR3: CASSQDVLGLAGLAKNIQYF
D: TRBD1; J: TRBJ1-4; V: TRBV5-1; size: few; DNA: TGCGCCAGCAGCGTGGACAGGGGTAGTGAAAAACTGTTTTTT; CDR3: CASSVDRGSEKLFF
D: NA; J: TRBJ1-2; V: TRBV9; size: few; DNA: TGTGCCAGCAGACCCAGGACGGGGGCTAACTATGGCTACACCTTC; CDR3: CASRPRTGANYGYTF
D: NA; J: TRBJ1-1; V: TRBV5-1; size: few; DNA: TGCGCCAGCACCGTCGACAGGATGGGAGTTGAAGCTTTCTTT; CDR3: CASTVDRMGVEAFF
D: NA; J: TRBJ1-1; V: TRBV20-1; size: many; DNA: TGCAGTGCTAGAGGCCAGGGTAGCACTGAAGCTTTCTTT; CDR3: CSARGQGSTEAFF
D: NA; J: TRBJ2-3; V: TRBV12-3/TRBV12-4; size: few; DNA: TGTGCCAGCAGTTCCGGGGGAGTAAGGACGCAGTATTTT; CDR3: CASSSGGVRTQYF
D: NA; J: TRBJ1-1; V: TRBV5-1; size: NA; DNA: TGCGCCAGCAGCTTGATACAGGGTGGGACTGAAGCTTTCTTT; CDR3: CASSLIQGGTEAFF
D: NA; J: TRBJ2-4; V: TRBV14; size: few; DNA: TGTGCCAGCAGCCTGTCGTGGGCGAAGCGAGCCAAAAACATTCAGTACTTC; CDR3: CASSLSWAKRAKNIQYF
D: NA; J: TRBJ1-6; V: TRBV16; size: few; DNA: TGTGCCAGCAGCGAGCCAGGCCTTAATTACAATTCACCCCTCCACTTT; CDR3: CASSEPGLNYNSPLHF
D: NA; J: TRBJ2-7; V: TRBV10-3; size: few; DNA: TGTGCCATCAGGGATCACAGAAGACCCAGCTCCTACGAGCAGTACTTC; CDR3: CAIRDHRRPSSYEQYF
D: NA; J: TRBJ1-2; V: TRBV19; size: NA; DNA: TGTGCTAGTAGTTACGGAGGGGCTAACTATGGCTACACCTTC; CDR3: CASSYGGANYGYTF
D: TRBD1; J: TRBJ1-4; V: TRBV12-3/TRBV12-4; size: few; DNA: TGTGCCAGCAGCCAGACAGGGCTTAATAATGAAAAACTGTTTTTT; CDR3: CASSQTGLNNEKLFF
D: NA; J: TRBJ2-7; V: TRBV20-1; size: few; DNA: TGCAGTGCTAGAGGGAACAGCTCCTACGAGCAGTACTTC; CDR3: CSARGNSSYEQYF
D: NA; J: TRBJ1-5; V: TRBV7-9; size: NA; DNA: TGTGCCAGCAGCCAAAGGAGGGATAGCAATCAGCCCCAGCATTTT; CDR3: CASSQRRDSNQPQHF
D: NA; J: TRBJ2-1; V: TRBV6-2/TRBV6-3; size: few; DNA: TGTGCCAGCAGTTTTTCCCGTCGTTCAATGACCCCGCGTGAGTTCTTC; CDR3: CASSFSRRSMTPREFF
D: NA; J: TRBJ2-7; V: TRBV6-6; size: NA; DNA: TGTGCCAGCAGCGCTAGGGGGGGGGCGGTCTACGAGCAGTACTTC; CDR3: CASSARGGAVYEQYF
D: NA; J: TRBJ2-4; V: TRBV2; size: NA; DNA: TGTGCCAGCAGTGCATCAGGGCTAGCCAAAAACATTCAGTACTTC; CDR3: CASSASGLAKNIQYF
D: NA; J: TRBJ2-1; V: TRBV15; size: few; DNA: TGTGCCACCAGCTTCTATTGGGGGGGGCCCTACAATGAGCAGTTCTTC; CDR3: CATSFYWGGPYNEQFF